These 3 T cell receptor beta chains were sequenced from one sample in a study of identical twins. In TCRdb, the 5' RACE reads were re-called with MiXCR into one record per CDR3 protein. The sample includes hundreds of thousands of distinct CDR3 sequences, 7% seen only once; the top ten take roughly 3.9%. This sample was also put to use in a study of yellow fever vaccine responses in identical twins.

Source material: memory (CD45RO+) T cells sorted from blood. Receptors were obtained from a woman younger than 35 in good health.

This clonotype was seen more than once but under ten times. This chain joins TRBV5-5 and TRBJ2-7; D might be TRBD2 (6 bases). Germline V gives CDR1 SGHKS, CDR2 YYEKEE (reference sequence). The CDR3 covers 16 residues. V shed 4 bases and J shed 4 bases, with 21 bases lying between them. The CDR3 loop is CASSIFSSGGSYEQYV. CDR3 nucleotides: TGTGCCAGCAGCATTTTTTCCTCCGGGGGATCTTACGAGCAGTACGTC.

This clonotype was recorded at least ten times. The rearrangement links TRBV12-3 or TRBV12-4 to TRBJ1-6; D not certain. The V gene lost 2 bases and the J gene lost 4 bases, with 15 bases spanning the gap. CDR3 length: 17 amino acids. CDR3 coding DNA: TGTGCCAGCAGTTTATCGGTCCAGAGAGGTTATAATTCACCCCTCCACTTT. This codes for CASSLSVQRGYNSPLHF.

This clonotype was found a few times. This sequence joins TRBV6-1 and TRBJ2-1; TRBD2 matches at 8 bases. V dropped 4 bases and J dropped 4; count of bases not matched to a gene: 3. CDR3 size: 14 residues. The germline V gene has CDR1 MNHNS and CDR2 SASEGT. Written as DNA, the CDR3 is TGTGCCAGCAGTGCTCGGGAGGGGTACAATGAGCAGTTCTTC. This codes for CASSAREGYNEQFF.